Below are 13 T cell receptor beta chains sequenced from a single sample in a study of T cell repertoires in cytomegalovirus infection. TCRdb itself ran the reads through MiXCR, one entry per CDR3 protein. The sample shows 200,000 or so distinct CDR3 sequences, roughly 20% of them seen only once. Sequenced input: PBMCs. The source of these receptors is a human donor in good health (CMV status not recorded). Some clones in this sample may be carry-over from other donors' samples.

This clonotype was observed many times. This chain uses TRBV7-3 with TRBJ1-2; TRBD1 agrees at 10 bases. Germline lookup yields CDR1 SGHTA and CDR2 FQGTGA. The V segment lost 2 bases and the J segment 7 bases; nucleotides outside the gene matches: 10. This CDR3 has 16 residues. CDR3: CASSLLKPTGGLGYTF. The CDR3 coding sequence is TGTGCCAGCAGCTTACTCAAGCCGACAGGGGGCCTTGGCTACACCTTC.

The rearrangement links TRBV7-8 to TRBJ1-5, with 7 bases matching TRBD1. Per the germline V gene, CDR1 is SGHVS and CDR2 is FQNEAQ. With 5 bases clipped from V and 4 bases from J, the junction kept 2 bases outside the gene matches. There are 13 residues in the CDR3. The CDR3 region is CASSAGQNQPQHF. The CDR3 DNA sequence: TGTGCCAGCAGCGCGGGACAGAATCAGCCCCAGCATTTT.

This clonotype was seen at least ten times. The rearrangement links TRBV6-4 to TRBJ2-1, with 9 bases that match TRBD2. This CDR3 has 16 residues. CDR1 and CDR2 from the germline V gene are MRHNA and SNTAGT. V lost 3 bases, J lost 3 bases, and 6 bases stayed unmatched. The CDR3 loop is CASSDTAGGDYNEQFF. CDR3 bases: TGTGCCAGCAGTGATACAGCGGGAGGCGACTACAATGAGCAGTTCTTC.

The chain combines TRBV6-1 with TRBJ2-3, with 13 bases aligning to TRBD2. CDR3 length: 15 amino acids. V gave up 4 bases and J gave up 4 bases; unmatched junction bases: 2. Germline CDR1 and CDR2: MNHNS and SASEGT. The CDR3 DNA sequence: TGTGCCAGCAGTGTAACTAGCGGGGGGGCAGATACGCAGTATTTT. Its protein is CASSVTSGGADTQYF.

The V gene is TRBV28, the J gene TRBJ1-3; TRBD1 matches 8 bases. Germline V gene data show CDR1 as MDHEN and CDR2 as SYDVKM. The CDR3 extends over 15 amino acids. J was trimmed by 4 bases and V by 5 bases; bases with no gene match: 7. In DNA form, the CDR3 reads TGTGCCAGCAGTATGGGACAGGTCACCGGAAACACCATATATTTT. This codes for CASSMGQVTGNTIYF.

This clonotype was seen more than once but under ten times. V usage is TRBV11-1 and J usage is TRBJ1-3; possibly TRBD1 for D (5 bases). Germline V CDR1 and CDR2: SGHAT, FQDESV (reference sequence). V lost 5 bases, J lost 0 bases, and 11 bases lay in between. The CDR3 has 15 amino acids. CDR3 coding DNA: TGTGCCAGCAGCCTCGACAGAACCTCTGGAAACACCATATATTTT. It encodes CASSLDRTSGNTIYF.

This clonotype was counted only a few times. The chain recombines TRBV29-1 with TRBJ2-7; 7 bases are a match to TRBD1. This CDR3 spans 13 amino acids. Unmatched junction bases numbered 6, after V lost 6 bases and J lost 1 base. CDR1 SQVTM and CDR2 ANQGSEA come from the germline V gene. CDR3 coding DNA: TGCAGCGTGAGGGGACAGCCGTCCTACGAGCAGTACTTC. The encoded protein is CSVRGQPSYEQYF.

The gene calls are TRBV7-3 and TRBJ2-4, with D perhaps matching TRBD2 (7 bases). Trimming left V 3 bases short and J 8 bases short, with 17 bases between. Germline CDR1 is SGHTA and CDR2 is FQGTGA. This CDR3 has 15 residues. Here the CDR3 reads CASSLEGGEWDIQYF. In nucleotides, the CDR3 is TGTGCCAGCAGCTTGGAAGGGGGGGAGTGGGACATTCAGTACTTC.

In its sample, this clonotype was seen many times. The rearrangement links TRBV19 to TRBJ1-2; 7 bases match TRBD1. J lost 4 bases, V lost 7 bases, and 12 bases had no gene match. The CDR3 has 15 residues. Germline assignment: CDR1 LNHDA and CDR2 SQIVND (reference sequence). The CDR3 region has the DNA TGTGCCAGTACCACCAGGGACAGCAGAGGCTATGGCTACACCTTC. Amino acid sequence: CASTTRDSRGYGYTF. Full variable domain (missing parts from reference TRBV19 and TRBJ1-2): DGGITQSPKYLFRKEGQNVTLSCEQNLNHDAMYWYRQDPGQGLRLIYYSQIVNDFQKGDIAEGYSVSREKKESFPLTVTSAQKNPTAFYLCASTTRDSRGYGYTFGSGTRLTVV.

This clonotype was detected a few times. The gene calls are TRBV7-6 and TRBJ1-2; tentatively, D is TRBD1 (6 bases). CDR1 and CDR2 from the germline V gene are SGHVS and FNYEAQ. The CDR3 consists of 15 residues. Trimming shortened V by 5 bases and J by 3 bases, and 16 bases separated the two germline ends. CDR3 nucleotides: TGTGCCAGCAGCCGCGCGACAGGAGCGGACTATGGCTACACCTTC. Translation: CASSRATGADYGYTF.

This clonotype occurred many times. The chain joins TRBV7-8 to TRBJ1-5; unclear D gene. This CDR3 contains 13 residues. The V and J ends lost 5 bases and 1 base respectively, with 6 bases between them. CDR1 and CDR2 from the germline V gene are SGHVS and FQNEAQ. CDR3 sequence reads: CASSGQSNQPQHF. The CDR3 DNA reads as TGTGCCAGCAGCGGCCAAAGCAATCAGCCCCAGCATTTT.

V and J are TRBV11-2 and TRBJ1-1; D is ambiguous. The germline V gene has CDR1 SGHAT and CDR2 FQNNGV. With 3 bases removed from V and 1 base from J, the gap between germline ends came to 9 bases. The CDR3 consists of 14 residues. The CDR3 bases are TGTGCCAGCAGCTTCGGTTTAGCGAACACTGAAGCTTTCTTT. Amino acids: CASSFGLANTEAFF.

The V and J genes are TRBV12-5 and TRBJ1-1; 9 nucleotides agree with TRBD1. Germline loops: CDR1 LGHNT, CDR2 FRNRAP. The CDR3 totals 14 residues. After removal of 7 bases from V and 4 bases from J, the junction contained 7 bases not matched to a gene. CDR3 region: CASAPDRGFTEAFF. The CDR3 nucleotides read TGTGCTAGTGCCCCGGACAGGGGATTCACTGAAGCTTTCTTT.